This T cell receptor beta chain was found in a study of response to subunit inactivated influenza vaccine. The trim removed 7 bases at V and 6 bases at J, leaving 7 bases unmatched. Germline V gene sequence: CDR1 MNHEY, CDR2 SMNVEV (reference sequence). The CDR3 has 13 amino acids. From the RT-PCR reads, TCRdb called clonotypes with MiXCR, one entry per CDR3 protein. The sample lists about 300,000 distinct CDR3 sequences; just over 20% were seen once. With respect to this clonotype: Its antigen remains unidentified.

Study outcomes and limitations: The study's authors posited that every seasonal influenza vaccination enlists few new T cells.

The TCR originated in a man aged 50 to 75 who received an inactivated influenza vaccine. Source: PBMCs from blood, taken approximately 20 months after vaccination. The chain uses TRBV27 and TRBJ1-2, with 8 bases lining up with TRBD1. The CDR3 here is CASTQTGVNGYTF. The CDR3 DNA reads as TGTGCCAGCACCCAGACAGGGGTAAATGGCTACACCTTC.